A single sample gave rise to the 20 T cell receptor beta chains below, sequenced in a study of cytomegalovirus exposure and HLA in healthy donors. Researchers ran the PCR with 60 Vbeta and 13 Jbeta primers. Here immunoSEQ multiplex PCR was the method, and the copy in TCRdb shows in-frame clones only, minus some. The sample shows 50,000 to 65,000 clones, roughly 75% of them seen only once. The specimen was PBMCs. Source of these receptors: a woman aged 25 to 45 in good health and CMV-seronegative.

This sequence joins TRBV6-1 and TRBJ2-3, with TRBD2 matching over 9 bases. Germline-derived CDR1 and CDR2 are MNHNS and SASEGT. The CDR3 totals 17 residues. V shed 3 bases and J 1 base; nucleotides not matched to a gene: 8. The CDR3 here is CASSETIAGVGTDTQYF. DNA of the CDR3: TGTGCCAGCAGTGAGACGATAGCGGGAGTGGGCACAGATACGCAGTATTTT.

Written as DNA, the CDR3 is TGTGCCAGCAGGGACAGCCAAATTAAAACCTACGAGCAGTACTTC. Translation: CASRDSQIKTYEQYF. The chain is built from TRBV2 and TRBJ2-7; a weak D match, TRBD1 (6 bases). Germline V CDR1 and CDR2: SNHLY, FYNNEI. The CDR3 runs to 15 residues. V gave up 6 bases and J gave up 2 bases, with 17 bases separating them.

This clone turned up a few times. The V gene is TRBV28, the J gene TRBJ2-7; 10 positions agree with TRBD2. The CDR3 consists of 16 residues. Losses at the gene ends were 5 bases for V and 2 bases for J; bases not matched to a gene: 9. Germline CDR1 MDHEN, CDR2 SYDVKM. CDR3 residues: CASSASPSGGPYEQYF. CDR3 nucleotides: TGTGCCAGCAGTGCCTCCCCTAGCGGGGGACCCTACGAGCAGTACTTC.

The chain employs TRBV5-1 and TRBJ1-6; 7 positions match TRBD1. Germline CDR1 reads SGHRS; CDR2 reads YFSETQ. CDR3 length: 16 amino acids. V lost 4 bases to trimming and J lost 9 bases; unmatched junction nucleotides: 13. CDR3: CASSPMDRSRSSPLHF. The CDR3 DNA is TGCGCCAGCAGCCCGATGGACAGGAGCCGTAGTTCACCCCTCCACTTT.

This chain connects TRBV7-2 to TRBJ2-2; 7 bases are a match to TRBD1. The V gene end was trimmed by 5 bases and the J gene end by 0 bases; junction bases not matched to a gene: 15. The CDR3 extends over 19 amino acids. Germline CDR1 SGHTA, CDR2 FQGNSA. This CDR3 reads CASSPLLFAGTANTGELFF. CDR3 DNA sequence: TGTGCCAGCAGCCCACTTCTTTTCGCCGGGACAGCGAACACCGGGGAGCTGTTTTTT.

The genes are TRBV2 and TRBJ2-1; 13 positions agree with TRBD2. The CDR3 is made up of 17 amino acids. The V segment lost 5 bases and the J segment 3 bases; nucleotides outside the gene matches: 7. Germline lookup yields CDR1 SNHLY and CDR2 FYNNEI. DNA of the CDR3: TGTGCCAGCAGTCCAACCGGGACTAGCGGGATCTACAATGAGCAGTTCTTC. It translates to CASSPTGTSGIYNEQFF. The whole variable domain, remainder taken from reference TRBV2 and TRBJ2-1, is EPEVTQTPSHQVTQMGQEVILRCVPISNHLYFYWYRQILGQKVEFLVSFYNNEISEKSEIFDDQFSVERPDGSNFTLKIRSTKLEDSAMYFCASSPTGTSGIYNEQFFGPGTRLTVL.

This chain connects TRBV13 to TRBJ2-1, with D possibly TRBD2 on 5 matching bases. The CDR3 covers 12 residues. Germline CDR1 and CDR2: PRHDT and FYEKMQ (reference sequence). V shed 5 bases and J shed 6 bases, with 8 bases lying between them. The DNA of the CDR3 is TGTGCCAGCAGCCGAACTAGCAATGAGCAGTTCTTC. Translation: CASSRTSNEQFF.

V and J are TRBV29-1 and TRBJ1-1, with a tentative D call TRBD1 (5 bases). With 1 base removed from V and 10 bases from J, the gap between germline ends came to 7 bases. CDR1 SQVTM and CDR2 ANQGSEA come from the germline V gene. This CDR3 has 10 amino acids. As DNA, the CDR3 is TGCAGCGTTGAAGGGAGGGGAGCTTTCTTT. Its protein is CSVEGRGAFF.

The count of this clone is one. The chain employs TRBV30 and TRBJ1-3; D gene unclear. In germline, CDR1 is GTSNPN, CDR2 SVGIG (reference sequence). This CDR3 has 15 residues. V lost 0 bases and J lost 2, with 11 bases in between. CDR3 nucleotides: TGTGCCTGGAGTGTAATCCCGACTGCTGGAAACACCATATATTTT. Its translation: CAWSVIPTAGNTIYF.

This rearrangement joins TRBV19 to TRBJ1-5; 7 bases fit TRBD1. Looked up from germline, CDR1 is LNHDA and CDR2 is SQIVND (reference sequence). V shed 6 bases and J 1 base; nucleotides not matched to a gene: 0. This CDR3 has 13 residues. The CDR3 sequence is CASRGQSNQPQHF. CDR3 in DNA: TGTGCCAGTAGGGGACAGAGCAATCAGCCCCAGCATTTT.

This rearrangement joins TRBV28 to TRBJ2-7; 9 bases line up with TRBD1. This CDR3 has 13 residues. Germline V gives CDR1 MDHEN, CDR2 SYDVKM. V lost 5 bases to trimming and J lost 6 bases; unmatched junction nucleotides: 5. The CDR3 is CASSENRGREQYF. The CDR3 bases are TGTGCCAGCAGTGAGAACAGGGGGCGCGAGCAGTACTTC.

This chain uses TRBV23-1 with TRBJ2-7; TRBD2 is a possible D gene (6 bases). TRBV23-1 is noted as an ORF with a role that remains uncertain. V shed 8 bases and J shed 0 bases, with 23 bases lying between them. The CDR3 is 17 amino acids. CDR3 sequence: CASVGGSGDQSSYEQYF. CDR3 nucleotides: TGCGCCAGCGTGGGGGGTTCTGGTGACCAAAGCTCCTACGAGCAGTACTTC.

The J gene is TRBJ2-7, the V gene TRBV5-4; 7 bases map to TRBD1. The V gene's germline CDR1 is SGHNT and CDR2 YYREEE (reference sequence). V gave up 5 bases and J gave up 2 bases; unmatched junction bases: 10. The length of the CDR3 is 15 residues. CDR3 bases: TGTGCCAGCAGTAGGGATAGGGGACAGACCTACGAGCAGTACTTC. Its translation: CASSRDRGQTYEQYF.

This chain joins TRBV7-9 and TRBJ2-1; unclear D gene. The CDR3 sequence is 13 residues long. Germline lookup yields CDR1 SEHNR and CDR2 FQNEAQ (reference sequence). Trimming pared 8 bases from V and 7 bases from J, leaving 15 bases between. The CDR3 region has the DNA TGTGCCAGCTGGGCCAGTCCAGAGAATGAGCAGTTCTTC. This codes for CASWASPENEQFF. Full variable domain (remainder filled in from reference TRBV7-9 and TRBJ2-1): DTGVSQNPRHKITKRGQNVTFRCDPISEHNRLYWYRQTLGQGPEFLTYFQNEAQLEKSRLLSDRFSAERPKGSFSTLEIQRTEQGDSAMYLCASWASPENEQFFGPGTRLTVL.

This chain connects TRBV18 to TRBJ2-3, with a weak D call TRBD2 (6 bases). The CDR3 runs 15 residues. Germline lookup yields CDR1 KGHSH and CDR2 LQKENI. The V and J ends lost 3 bases and 2 bases respectively, with 12 bases between them. CDR3 sequence reads: CASSPGGLDTDTQYF. The CDR3 DNA follows: TGTGCCAGCTCACCGGGGGGACTGGACACAGATACGCAGTATTTT.

The chain links TRBV19 to TRBJ2-1, with 12 bases identical to TRBD2. V shed 1 base and J 8 bases; nucleotides not matched to a gene: 3. The CDR3 is 15 residues long. The germline gives CDR1 LNHDA, CDR2 SQIVND (reference sequence). The CDR3 sequence: CASSIASGRADEQFF. CDR3 nucleotides: TGTGCCAGTAGTATAGCTAGCGGGAGGGCCGATGAGCAGTTCTTC.

This rearrangement joins TRBV9 to TRBJ2-5, with TRBD2 identical over 14 bases. The V gene end was trimmed by 3 bases and the J gene end by 5 bases; junction bases not matched to a gene: 9. Germline V lookup: CDR1 SGDLS, CDR2 YYNGEE. This CDR3 contains 17 residues. CDR3: CASSAGTSGSTPETQYF. The CDR3 coding sequence is TGTGCCAGCAGCGCCGGGACTAGCGGGAGCACCCCGGAGACCCAGTACTTC.

The chain combines TRBV11-3 with TRBJ1-1; 7 nucleotides line up with TRBD1. The junction had 7 bases not matched to a gene; V was cut back by 2 bases and J by 1 base. The CDR3 runs to 16 residues. Germline V lookup: CDR1 SGHNT, CDR2 YENEEA. CDR3 nucleotide sequence: TGTGCCAGCAGCTTAATCCGGGGACAGAAGAACACTGAAGCTTTCTTT. Its translation: CASSLIRGQKNTEAFF.

Regarding this clone: The sample has other DNA sequences that encode this CDR3 too. V usage is TRBV5-6 and J usage is TRBJ2-2; 7 positions match TRBD2. This CDR3 spans 16 amino acids. The trim removed 4 bases at V and 2 bases at J, leaving 8 bases unmatched. CDR1 SGHDT and CDR2 YYEEEE come from the germline V gene. CDR3 nucleotide sequence: TGTGCCAGCAGCCCAAAGGCGGGAGTAAACACCGGGGAGCTGTTTTTT. Amino acids: CASSPKAGVNTGELFF.

The gene calls are TRBV7-8 and TRBJ2-7; 10 positions match TRBD1. The CDR3 is made up of 17 amino acids. V lost 3 bases and J lost 5; bases outside the gene matches: 13. The germline V gene has CDR1 SGHVS and CDR2 FQNEAQ. CDR3 nucleotides: TGTGCCAGCAGCTTCCGTATCGACAGGGGGCGCCGGGACGAGCAGTACTTC. Protein product: CASSFRIDRGRRDEQYF.